These 30 T cell receptor beta chains share one sample of origin, sequenced in a study of T cells after yellow fever vaccination. TCRdb redid the calling of the 5' RACE reads with MiXCR, one entry per CDR3 protein. The table shows about 430,000 distinct CDR3 sequences, with about 17% occurring only once. The material was PBMCs, obtained before the yellow fever booster vaccination. These receptors were taken from a young man who received the YFV17D yellow fever vaccine.

This clonotype was recorded at least ten times. The V and J genes are TRBV20-1 and TRBJ2-7; perhaps TRBD2 as D (6 bases). The V gene's germline CDR1 is DFQATT and CDR2 SNEGSKA (reference sequence). The CDR3 contains 14 residues. V lost 3 bases to trimming and J lost 3 bases, with 15 bases between them. DNA for the CDR3: TGCAGTGCTAGCCCGGGACTGGGCAACTACGAGCAGTACGTC. Protein sequence: CSASPGLGNYEQYV.

This clonotype came up many times. The chain uses TRBV20-1 and TRBJ2-6; tentatively, D is TRBD1 (5 bases). From germline, CDR1 is DFQATT and CDR2 SNEGSKA (reference sequence). V lost 6 bases, J lost 4 bases, and 13 bases lay in between. This CDR3 is 14 amino acids long. The CDR3 DNA reads as TGCAGTGCAAGACAGTCGCTCGGGGCCAACGTCCTGACTTTC. This sequence encodes CSARQSLGANVLTF.

There are a few counts of this clonotype. J is TRBJ1-1 and V is TRBV20-1; tentatively, D is TRBD1 (6 bases). The CDR3 has 14 amino acids. Germline CDR1 DFQATT, CDR2 SNEGSKA (reference sequence). V lost 5 bases and J 2 bases, leaving 15 bases between the germline ends. Written as DNA, the CDR3 is TGCAGTGCTCCTCGGGGGCAGTCCAACACTGAAGCTTTCTTT. Encoded protein: CSAPRGQSNTEAFF.

In nucleotides, the CDR3 is TGCAGTGCGGGGACTGAAGCTTTCTTT. Its protein is CSAGTEAFF. The chain combines TRBV20-1 with TRBJ1-1; D unclear. This CDR3 is 9 amino acids long. CDR1 and CDR2 from the germline V gene are DFQATT and SNEGSKA (reference sequence). Trimming shortened V by 6 bases and J by 5 bases, and 4 bases separated the two germline ends.

This clonotype was counted a few times. The gene calls are TRBV7-2 and TRBJ2-3; D may be TRBD1 (6 bases). The V end lost 5 bases, the J end lost 5 bases, and 17 bases lay between the germline ends. The CDR3 spans 15 residues. CDR1 and CDR2 from the germline V gene are SGHTA and FQGNSA. The CDR3 is CASSPRGQGKDTQYF. The DNA for the CDR3 is TGTGCCAGCAGCCCACGAGGGCAGGGGAAAGATACGCAGTATTTT.

V usage is TRBV19 and J usage is TRBJ1-2; 9 bases are shared with TRBD1. CDR1 is LNHDA, CDR2 SQIVND, per germline (reference sequence). Trimming removed 3 bases from V and 8 bases from J; junction bases left unmatched: 10. This CDR3 region has 15 residues. CDR3 sequence reads: CASSISGTGNNGYTF. Written as DNA, the CDR3 is TGTGCCAGTAGTATTTCGGGGACAGGGAATAACGGCTACACCTTC.

The sample holds many counts of this clonotype. The chain couples TRBV4-1 to TRBJ2-3; D is unclear. V was pared by 3 bases and J by 1 base, with 8 bases between. The CDR3 has 14 residues. Germline values: CDR1 MGHRA, CDR2 YSYEKL. CDR3 loop: CASSHSGRTDTQYF. CDR3 bases: TGCGCCAGCAGCCACTCTGGACGCACAGATACGCAGTATTTT.

This clonotype came up a few times. This chain joins TRBV27 and TRBJ2-1; 14 bases match TRBD2. This CDR3 spans 16 amino acids. Germline CDR1 reads MNHEY; CDR2 reads SMNVEV (reference sequence). The J segment lost 4 bases and the V segment lost 5 bases, leaving 4 bases of the junction unmatched. CDR3 DNA: TGTGCCAGCAGTCCATGGACTAGCGGGGGGTACAATGAGCAGTTCTTC. Encoded protein: CASSPWTSGGYNEQFF.

This clonotype was counted only a few times. CDR3 protein: CASSLGPLAQEKLFF. In DNA, the CDR3 is TGTGCCAGCAGCTTAGGACCGTTGGCCCAGGAAAAACTGTTTTTT. The chain recombines TRBV11-2 with TRBJ1-4; D is undetermined. This CDR3 is built from 15 residues. CDR1 is SGHAT and CDR2 is FQNNGV in the germline V gene. The germline V and J ends were trimmed by 1 base and 8 bases, with 14 bases remaining between them. Together with reference TRBV11-2 and TRBJ1-4, the CDR3 gives the full variable domain: EAGVAQSPRYKIIEKRQSVAFWCNPISGHATLYWYQQILGQGPKLLIQFQNNGVVDDSQLPKDRFSAERLKGVDSTLKIQPAKLEDSAVYLCASSLGPLAQEKLFFGSGTQLSVL.

This clonotype has just a few counts. The chain links TRBV7-9 to TRBJ2-7, with D perhaps being TRBD1 or TRBD2 (6 bases each). V shed 4 bases and J shed 4 bases, with 17 bases lying between them. Germline V gives CDR1 SEHNR, CDR2 FQNEAQ (reference sequence). There are 15 residues in the CDR3. The CDR3 coding sequence is TGTGCCAGCAGCTCTACAGGGACTGCCGGGTACGAGCAGTACTTC. Encoded protein: CASSSTGTAGYEQYF.

This clonotype was picked up a small number of times. V is TRBV6-2 or TRBV6-3 and J is TRBJ2-2; 7 nucleotides match TRBD2. The CDR3 covers 15 residues. V lost 6 bases, J lost 5 bases, and 9 bases stayed unmatched. CDR1 and CDR2 from the germline V gene are MNHEY and SVGEGT. CDR3 in DNA: TGTGCCAGCAGACGCTCGGGGGGTTTGACCGGGGAGCTGTTTTTT. Translation: CASRRSGGLTGELFF.

This clonotype has a handful of counts. The rearrangement uses TRBV7-2 and TRBJ1-5; D is ambiguous. CDR3 size: 15 residues. V shed 2 bases and J shed 0 bases, with 8 bases lying between them. Germline CDR1 SGHTA, CDR2 FQGNSA. The CDR3 DNA reads as TGTGCCAGCAGCTTATGGAGCAATAGCAATCAGCCCCAGCATTTT. It yields the protein CASSLWSNSNQPQHF.

This clonotype was found a few times. The chain links TRBV18 to TRBJ2-1, with 10 bases identical to TRBD1. V trimming: 2 bases; J trimming: 5 bases; junction bases outside the gene matches: 3. The CDR3 runs to 15 residues. CDR1 and CDR2 from the germline V gene are KGHSH and LQKENI. CDR3 amino acids: CASSPGTGENNEQFF. The CDR3 coding sequence is TGTGCCAGCTCACCAGGGACAGGGGAGAACAATGAGCAGTTCTTC.

This clonotype was counted a few times. The rearrangement links TRBV4-1 to TRBJ2-1; 10 bases are a match to TRBD2. The CDR3 is 17 amino acids. The trim removed 1 base at V and 8 bases at J, leaving 11 bases unmatched. The V gene's germline CDR1 is MGHRA and CDR2 YSYEKL. The CDR3 here is CASSQGEQRGGRDEQFF. The CDR3 DNA reads as TGCGCCAGCAGCCAAGGGGAGCAGCGGGGGGGCCGCGATGAGCAGTTCTTC.

The CDR3 DNA is TGTGCCAGCAGTTACTCGGGGGACAGGGTTCTAAGGAATGAGCAGTTCTTC. As protein: CASSYSGDRVLRNEQFF. The rearrangement uses TRBV6-2 or TRBV6-3 and TRBJ2-1, with 9 bases fitting TRBD1. The germline gives CDR1 MNHEY, CDR2 SVGEGT. J was trimmed by 7 bases and V by 0 bases; bases with no gene match: 10. The CDR3 contains 17 residues.

This clonotype was seen a few times. V usage is TRBV24-1 and J usage is TRBJ2-2, with 10 bases aligning to TRBD2. Germline CDR1 KGHDR, CDR2 SFDVKD. J lost 1 base, V lost 8 bases, and 3 bases had no gene match. CDR3 length: 15 residues. CDR3 amino acids: CATKASGGNTGELFF. Here the CDR3 DNA reads TGTGCCACCAAGGCTAGCGGGGGGAACACCGGGGAGCTGTTTTTT.

This clonotype was counted between two and nine times. The chain links TRBV7-3 to TRBJ2-1; 7 bases map to TRBD2. The CDR3 runs to 13 residues. J was trimmed by 8 bases and V by 1 base; bases with no gene match: 2. Germline CDR1 and CDR2: SGHTA and FQGTGA. The CDR3 protein is CASSLSAGDEQFF. The CDR3 DNA reads TGTGCCAGCAGCTTAAGTGCGGGGGATGAGCAGTTCTTC.

V and J are TRBV9 and TRBJ2-5; D is ambiguous. The CDR3 has 13 residues. Germline V lookup: CDR1 SGDLS, CDR2 YYNGEE. V was clipped by 2 bases and J by 1 base, with 6 bases between them. DNA for the CDR3: TGTGCCAGCAGCGTTGGTTTCCAAGAGACCCAGTACTTC. It encodes CASSVGFQETQYF.

V gene TRBV5-6 combines with J gene TRBJ2-3, with 7 bases identical to TRBD1. V was pared by 4 bases and J by 1 base, with 6 bases of the junction left unmatched. The germline V gene has CDR1 SGHDT and CDR2 YYEEEE. The CDR3 has 15 residues. CDR3 amino acids: CASSRGTAGTDTQYF. The CDR3 DNA reads TGTGCCAGCAGCCGAGGGACAGCTGGCACAGATACGCAGTATTTT. The whole variable domain, remainder taken from reference TRBV5-6 and TRBJ2-3, is DAGVTQSPTHLIKTRGQQVTLRCSPKSGHDTVSWYQQALGQGPQFIFQYYEEEERQRGNFPDRFSGHQFPNYSSELNVNALLLGDSALYLCASSRGTAGTDTQYFGPGTRLTVL.

The gene calls are TRBV7-4 and TRBJ2-7; D may be TRBD1 or TRBD2 (7 bases each). The germline CDR1 and CDR2 sequences are SGHVT and SQSDAQ. Trimming cost V 2 bases and J 12 bases, with 32 bases left between them. The CDR3 extends over 18 amino acids. CDR3 DNA sequence: TGTGCCAGCAGCTTAAATATGCGGGGGCGAGGGGGCCCCTCGGGAATGTACTTC. It translates to CASSLNMRGRGGPSGMYF. Based on the CDR3 plus reference TRBV7-4 and TRBJ2-7, the full variable domain is GAGVSQSPRYKVAKRGRDVALRCDSISGHVTLYWYRQTLGQGSEVLTYSQSDAQRDKSGRPSGRFSAERPERSVSTLKIQRTEQGDSAVYLCASSLNMRGRGGPSGMYFGPGTRLTVT.

This clonotype was recorded at least ten times. One junction end disagrees with the germline gene, perhaps due to a read error. The CDR3 here is CASSLEGYIHF. The CDR3 nucleotides are TGTGCCAGCAGCTTAGAAGGGTACATCCACTTC. The chain joins TRBV7-2 to TRBJ2-7; D unclear. Looked up from germline, CDR1 is SGHTA and CDR2 is FQGNSA. This CDR3 is built from 11 residues.

This chain connects TRBV6-2 or TRBV6-3 to TRBJ1-5; maybe TRBD1 (5 bases). CDR3 length: 15 residues. Germline lookup yields CDR1 MNHEY and CDR2 SVGEGT. Deletions cut 5 bases from V and 0 bases from J, with 11 bases between. CDR3 region: CASSDYRSSNQPQHF. CDR3 bases: TGTGCCAGCAGTGACTACAGGAGTAGCAATCAGCCCCAGCATTTT.

This clonotype was seen a few times. The gene calls are TRBV20-1 and TRBJ2-3; D uncertain. The CDR3 is 11 residues long. Germline CDR1 and CDR2: DFQATT and SNEGSKA (reference sequence). V was pared by 6 bases and J by 7 bases, with 11 bases between. The CDR3 sequence: CSAIDWYTQYF. The CDR3, as DNA: TGCAGTGCCATTGACTGGTATACGCAGTATTTT.

CDR3 DNA sequence: TGCGCCAGCCAACTCGCCCCAACGTACCAAGAGACCCAGTACTTC. Protein product: CASQLAPTYQETQYF. The V gene is TRBV5-1, the J gene TRBJ2-5; D call uncertain. Germline-derived CDR1 and CDR2 are SGHRS and YFSETQ. The CDR3 sequence is 15 residues long. The V end lost 7 bases, the J end lost 0 bases, and 16 bases lay between the germline ends.

The V and J genes are TRBV7-2 and TRBJ2-6; D is uncertain. Germline V lookup: CDR1 SGHTA, CDR2 FQGNSA. This CDR3 has 14 residues. V was cut by 6 bases and J by 1 base, with 7 bases left in between. As DNA, the CDR3 is TGTGCCAGCAGGAAGGTGTCTGGGGCCAACGTCCTGACTTTC. Its protein is CASRKVSGANVLTF.

This clonotype appeared a few times. This chain links TRBV6-5 with TRBJ2-7; 7 bases are shared with TRBD1. Trimming cost V 4 bases and J 0 bases; bases outside gene matches: 3. The CDR3 runs to 14 residues. Germline CDR1 is MNHEY and CDR2 is SVGAGI. CDR3 nucleotide sequence: TGTGCCAGCAGTTGGGGACAGTACTCCTACGAGCAGTACTTC. Protein product: CASSWGQYSYEQYF.

This clonotype was counted a few times. V usage is TRBV5-1 and J usage is TRBJ1-1; D possibly corresponds to TRBD1 (5 bases). CDR3 length: 13 residues. V was clipped by 6 bases and J by 6 bases, with 15 bases between them. Germline V gene data show CDR1 as SGHRS and CDR2 as YFSETQ. Here the CDR3 DNA reads TGCGCCAGCAAAAAGGGGACGGGGGCTGAAGCTTTCTTT. Translated: CASKKGTGAEAFF.

As DNA, the CDR3 is TGTGCCAGCAGATCCCAGGGAGGAAGCGGCTACACCTTC. Protein product: CASRSQGGSGYTF. The V call is TRBV12-3 or TRBV12-4, the J call TRBJ1-2; tentative D call: TRBD1 (5 bases). V shed 6 bases and J shed 8 bases, with 16 bases lying between them. The CDR3 totals 13 residues.

This clonotype was seen a handful of times. V usage is TRBV5-4 and J usage is TRBJ2-3, with 8 bases matching TRBD2. The junction had 5 bases not matched to a gene; V was cut back by 3 bases and J by 2 bases. Germline V gives CDR1 SGHNT, CDR2 YYREEE (reference sequence). The CDR3 runs to 15 residues. As DNA, the CDR3 is TGTGCCAGCAGCTCACGGGGGGGTGACACAGATACGCAGTATTTT. It is translated as CASSSRGGDTDTQYF.

This clonotype has more than one count but fewer than ten. This chain connects TRBV7-9 to TRBJ2-3; D perhaps matches TRBD1 (5 bases). Germline V gene lookup returns CDR1 SEHNR and CDR2 FQNEAQ (reference sequence). CDR3 size: 14 residues. Deletions cut 4 bases from V and 4 bases from J, with 12 bases between. The CDR3 nucleotides are TGTGCCAGCAGCTCGAGACAGTGGGCAGATACGCAGTATTTT. Its translation is CASSSRQWADTQYF.